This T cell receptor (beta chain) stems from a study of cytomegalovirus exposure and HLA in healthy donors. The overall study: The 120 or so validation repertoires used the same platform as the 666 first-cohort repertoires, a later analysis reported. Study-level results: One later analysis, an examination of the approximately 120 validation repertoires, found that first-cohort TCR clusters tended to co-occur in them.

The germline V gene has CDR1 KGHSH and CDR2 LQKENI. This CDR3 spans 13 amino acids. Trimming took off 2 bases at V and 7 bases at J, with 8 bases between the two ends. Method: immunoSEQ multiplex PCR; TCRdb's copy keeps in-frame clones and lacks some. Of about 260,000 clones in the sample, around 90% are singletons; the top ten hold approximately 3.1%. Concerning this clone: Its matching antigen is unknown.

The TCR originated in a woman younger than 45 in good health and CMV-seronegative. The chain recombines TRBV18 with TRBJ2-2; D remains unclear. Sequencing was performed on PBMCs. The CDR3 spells CASSPNVGGELFF. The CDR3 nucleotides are TGTGCCAGCTCACCAAACGTCGGCGGGGAGCTGTTTTTT.